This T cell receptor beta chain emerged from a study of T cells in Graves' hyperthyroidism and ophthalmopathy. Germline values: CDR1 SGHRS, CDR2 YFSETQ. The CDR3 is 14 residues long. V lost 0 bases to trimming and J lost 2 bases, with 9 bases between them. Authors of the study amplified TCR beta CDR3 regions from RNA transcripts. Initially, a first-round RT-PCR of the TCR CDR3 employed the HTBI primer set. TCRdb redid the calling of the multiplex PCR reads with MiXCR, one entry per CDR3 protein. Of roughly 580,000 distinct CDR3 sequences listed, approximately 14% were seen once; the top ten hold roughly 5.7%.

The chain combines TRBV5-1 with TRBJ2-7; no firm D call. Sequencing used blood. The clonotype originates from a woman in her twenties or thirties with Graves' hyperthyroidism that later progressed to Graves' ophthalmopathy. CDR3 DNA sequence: TGCGCCAGCAGCTTGGGGGATCAAGCCTACGAGCAGTACTTC. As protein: CASSLGDQAYEQYF.